What follows are 24 T cell receptor beta chains derived from one specimen sequenced in a study of cytomegalovirus exposure and HLA in healthy donors. Produced via immunoSEQ multiplex PCR; TCRdb's table is partial and in-frame only. This table has approximately 120,000 clones, just under 95% appearing once. Sequences were obtained from PBMCs. These receptors all come from a woman aged 18-29 years in good health and CMV-seronegative.

V and J are TRBV27 and TRBJ2-7; D is unclear. The CDR3 loop spans 12 amino acids. From germline, CDR1 is MNHEY and CDR2 SMNVEV (reference sequence). Trimming left V 6 bases short and J 3 bases short, with 9 bases between. The CDR3, as DNA: TGTGCCAGCAGCACGTCCGGCTACGAGCAGTACTTC. It codes for CASSTSGYEQYF.

The chain joins TRBV28 to TRBJ1-4; 11 bases are shared with TRBD1. V trimming: 2 bases; J trimming: 8 bases; junction bases outside the gene matches: 7. CDR3 length: 16 residues. From germline, CDR1 is MDHEN and CDR2 SYDVKM. This CDR3 reads CASSLRGQGAGEKLFF. DNA of the CDR3: TGTGCCAGCAGTTTACGTGGACAGGGGGCAGGGGAAAAACTGTTTTTT.

In nucleotides, the CDR3 is TGTGCCAGCAGACTGCTGGTTAGCAATGAGCAGTTCTTC. This translates into CASRLLVSNEQFF. The chain employs TRBV6-1 and TRBJ2-1; D is uncertain. Germline CDR1 reads MNHNS; CDR2 reads SASEGT. V dropped 6 bases and J dropped 6 bases, with 12 bases sitting between them. CDR3 length equals 13 residues.

The genes are TRBV10-2 and TRBJ2-1, with D tentatively TRBD1 (5 bases). The CDR3 length is 16 residues. V lost 3 bases and J 0 bases, leaving 12 bases between the germline ends. Germline V gene lookup returns CDR1 WSHSY and CDR2 SAAADI. CDR3 in DNA: TGCGCCAGCAGTGAAACAAAGGGGTCCTCCTACAATGAGCAGTTCTTC. Translating it yields CASSETKGSSYNEQFF.

The chain is built from TRBV27 and TRBJ1-1, with unresolved D. V was pared by 10 bases and J by 0 bases, with 15 bases between. The CDR3 consists of 14 residues. The germline gives CDR1 MNHEY, CDR2 SMNVEV (reference sequence). CDR3 in amino acids: CATFSTGMNTEAFF. The DNA for the CDR3 is TGTGCCACCTTCAGTACGGGGATGAACACTGAAGCTTTCTTT.

CDR3 sequence (DNA): TGCGCCAGCAGCCGTTCAGAAAGAAACACCATATATTTT. This codes for CASSRSERNTIYF. The J gene is TRBJ1-3, the V gene TRBV5-1; D is unclear. The CDR3 extends over 13 amino acids. The V gene lost 4 bases and the J gene lost 5 bases, with 10 bases spanning the gap. Germline V lookup: CDR1 SGHRS, CDR2 YFSETQ.

The rearrangement links TRBV2 to TRBJ1-4, with TRBD1 identical over 8 bases. The ends lost 6 bases at V and 7 bases at J; junction bases unmatched: 10. Germline CDR1 and CDR2: SNHLY and FYNNEI. CDR3 size: 15 residues. The CDR3, as DNA: TGTGCCAGCAGCGCGACAGGGGTCGACGTTGAAAAACTGTTTTTT. Translated: CASSATGVDVEKLFF.

This sequence joins TRBV7-2 and TRBJ1-4; TRBD1 aligns across 8 bases. Germline-derived CDR1 and CDR2 are SGHTA and FQGNSA. There are 15 residues in the CDR3. Germline trimming cut 5 bases from V and 5 bases from J; bases unmatched to any gene: 7. Here the CDR3 DNA reads TGTGCCAGCAGCCCACCCGGACAGGGAAATGAAAAACTGTTTTTT. It translates to CASSPPGQGNEKLFF.

The CDR3 region is CASSTPRDRASSGANVLTF. The CDR3 DNA follows: TGTGCCAGCAGTACACCTAGGGACAGAGCTAGCTCTGGGGCCAACGTCCTGACTTTC. The chain recombines TRBV27 with TRBJ2-6; 7 bases are shared with TRBD1. Germline CDR1 MNHEY, CDR2 SMNVEV (reference sequence). The CDR3 has 19 residues. With V trimmed by 5 bases and J by 0 bases, 13 bases remained unmatched.

The rearrangement links TRBV29-1 to TRBJ1-2; 9 nucleotides line up with TRBD1. This CDR3 comprises 13 residues. The J segment lost 6 bases and the V segment lost 4 bases, leaving 6 bases of the junction unmatched. Germline loops: CDR1 SQVTM, CDR2 ANQGSEA. The CDR3 nucleotides are TGCAGCGTTGTAGTGGGGACAGGGAATGGCTACACCTTC. It is translated as CSVVVGTGNGYTF. Together with reference TRBV29-1 and TRBJ1-2, the CDR3 gives the full variable domain: SAVISQKPSRDICQRGTSLTIQCQVDSQVTMMFWYRQQPGQSLTLIATANQGSEATYESGFVIDKFPISRPNLTFSTLTVSNMSPEDSSIYLCSVVVGTGNGYTFGSGTRLTVV.

V and J are TRBV6-5 and TRBJ2-3; TRBD2 matches at 9 bases. Trimming took 8 bases from V and 2 from J; bases not matched to a gene: 5. The CDR3 is 14 amino acids. The germline gives CDR1 MNHEY, CDR2 SVGAGI. The chain's CDR3 is CASSLAGNTDTQYF. The CDR3 nucleotides read TGTGCCAGCTCCCTAGCGGGGAACACAGATACGCAGTATTTT.

The chain recombines TRBV29-1 with TRBJ1-2; D not certain. CDR1 SQVTM and CDR2 ANQGSEA come from the germline V gene. There are 12 residues in the CDR3. V lost 1 base and J lost 5, with 8 bases in between. The CDR3 nucleotides read TGCAGCGTTGAAGGTGTGAGATATGGCTACACCTTC. Protein product: CSVEGVRYGYTF. Full variable domain (missing parts from reference TRBV29-1 and TRBJ1-2): SAVISQKPSRDICQRGTSLTIQCQVDSQVTMMFWYRQQPGQSLTLIATANQGSEATYESGFVIDKFPISRPNLTFSTLTVSNMSPEDSSIYLCSVEGVRYGYTFGSGTRLTVV.

The rearrangement joins TRBV5-5 to TRBJ2-7; D remains unclear. The germline gives CDR1 SGHKS, CDR2 YYEKEE (reference sequence). The CDR3 totals 16 residues. Trimming shortened V by 0 bases and J by 3 bases, and 16 bases separated the two germline ends. CDR3: CASSLEAFVGVYEQYF. CDR3 in DNA: TGTGCCAGCAGCTTGGAAGCGTTCGTGGGTGTCTACGAGCAGTACTTC.

The rearrangement links TRBV19 to TRBJ1-5; 7 bases fit TRBD1. Germline V lookup: CDR1 LNHDA, CDR2 SQIVND (reference sequence). CDR3 length equals 15 residues. V shed 4 bases, J shed 3 bases, and the junction held 6 bases outside the gene matches. CDR3 amino acids: CASSSEGQHNQPQHF. The CDR3 DNA sequence: TGTGCCAGTAGTAGTGAGGGACAGCACAATCAGCCCCAGCATTTT.

V is TRBV19 and J is TRBJ2-5, with D possibly TRBD1 on 5 matching bases. Per the germline V gene, CDR1 is LNHDA and CDR2 is SQIVND (reference sequence). This CDR3 comprises 14 residues. Trimming took off 1 base at V and 1 base at J, with 7 bases between the two ends. In DNA form, the CDR3 reads TGTGCCAGTAGTATAGGGGGCGTCCAAGAGACCCAGTACTTC. This encodes CASSIGGVQETQYF.

The chain uses TRBV5-4 and TRBJ2-3, with D maybe TRBD2 (6 bases). V was shortened by 4 bases and J by 2 bases, with 8 bases between the two germline ends. The CDR3 runs to 13 residues. Germline lookup yields CDR1 SGHNT and CDR2 YYREEE (reference sequence). The CDR3 here is CASSRTNTDTQYF. The CDR3 nucleotides are TGTGCCAGCAGCAGGACTAACACAGATACGCAGTATTTT.

The chain combines TRBV28 with TRBJ1-6, with 8 nucleotides matching TRBD1. With 6 bases clipped from V and 8 bases from J, the junction kept 12 bases outside the gene matches. The CDR3 has 16 amino acids. Germline CDR1 reads MDHEN; CDR2 reads SYDVKM. The CDR3 region is CASSHTHRGRDSPLHF. The CDR3 DNA follows: TGTGCCAGCAGCCACACTCACAGGGGGAGGGATTCACCCCTCCACTTT.

The CDR3 here is CAISERQGDTTEAFF. CDR3 in DNA: TGTGCCATCAGTGAGAGACAGGGGGATACGACTGAAGCTTTCTTT. The V call is TRBV10-3, the J call TRBJ1-1; TRBD1 matches 9 bases. V lost 2 bases, J lost 5 bases, and 6 bases stayed unmatched. The CDR3 extends over 15 amino acids. CDR1 is ENHRY and CDR2 is SYGVKD in the germline V gene.

The chain links TRBV7-9 to TRBJ1-5, with 9 nucleotides matching TRBD1. Germline V lookup: CDR1 SEHNR, CDR2 FQNEAQ (reference sequence). CDR3 length equals 16 residues. The J segment lost 4 bases and the V segment lost 6 bases, leaving 10 bases of the junction unmatched. The CDR3, as DNA: TGTGCCAGCAGTTCCTCAGGACAGGGGTCGAATCAGCCCCAGCATTTT. Amino acid sequence: CASSSSGQGSNQPQHF.

The chain combines TRBV6-4 with TRBJ2-1; 9 positions match TRBD2. The germline V gene has CDR1 MRHNA and CDR2 SNTAGT. After removal of 6 bases from V and 7 bases from J, the junction contained 7 bases not matched to a gene. This CDR3 has 14 amino acids. This CDR3 is CASSSSLAGNEQFF. The CDR3 DNA follows: TGTGCCAGCAGCTCCTCTCTAGCGGGAAATGAGCAGTTCTTC.

The chain carries TRBV5-5 and TRBJ2-7, with no clear D. V was shortened by 4 bases and J by 2 bases, with 10 bases between the two germline ends. Per the germline V gene, CDR1 is SGHKS and CDR2 is YYEKEE (reference sequence). This CDR3 has 13 amino acids. The CDR3 loop is CASSGPFAYEQYF. Here the CDR3 DNA reads TGTGCCAGCAGCGGGCCGTTTGCCTACGAGCAGTACTTC.

J is TRBJ1-1 and V is TRBV6-1; D is perhaps TRBD1 (5 bases). V shed 4 bases and J shed 7 bases, with 10 bases lying between them. Germline-derived CDR1 and CDR2 are MNHNS and SASEGT. This CDR3 comprises 12 residues. CDR3 bases: TGTGCCAGCAGTGGGAGGAGGGGTGAAGCTTTCTTT. Translating it yields CASSGRRGEAFF.

The chain links TRBV25-1 to TRBJ2-6; 7 nucleotides agree with TRBD1. Trimming removed 11 bases from V and 0 bases from J; junction bases left unmatched: 10. Germline loops: CDR1 MGHDK, CDR2 SYGVNS. This CDR3 region has 16 residues. The CDR3 loop is CAVLVGQSSGANVLTF. The CDR3 DNA reads TGTGCCGTCCTTGTGGGACAGTCCTCTGGGGCCAACGTCCTGACTTTC. The full variable domain, with the rest looked up from reference TRBV25-1 and TRBJ2-6, is EADIYQTPRYLVIGTGKKITLECSQTMGHDKMYWYQQDPGMELHLIHYSYGVNSTEKGDLSSESTVSRIRTEHFPLTLESARPSHTSQYLCAVLVGQSSGANVLTFGAGSRLTVL.

The chain carries TRBV18 and TRBJ1-1; 8 nucleotides align to TRBD1. This CDR3 is 13 amino acids long. Trimming removed 8 bases from V and 1 base from J; junction bases left unmatched: 3. In germline, CDR1 is KGHSH, CDR2 LQKENI. The CDR3 spells CASRGQGNTEAFF. The CDR3 DNA follows: TGTGCCAGCCGCGGACAGGGGAACACTGAAGCTTTCTTT.